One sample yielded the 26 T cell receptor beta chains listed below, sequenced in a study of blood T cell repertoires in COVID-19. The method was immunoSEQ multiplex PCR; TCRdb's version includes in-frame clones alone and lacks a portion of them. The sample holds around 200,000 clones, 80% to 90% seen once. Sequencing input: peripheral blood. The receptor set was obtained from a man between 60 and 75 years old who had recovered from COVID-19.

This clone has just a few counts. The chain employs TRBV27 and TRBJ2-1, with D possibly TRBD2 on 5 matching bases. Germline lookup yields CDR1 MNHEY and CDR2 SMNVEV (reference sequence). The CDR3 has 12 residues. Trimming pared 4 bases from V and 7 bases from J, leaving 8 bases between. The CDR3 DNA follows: TGTGCCAGCAGTTGGCCGGGAAATGAGCAGTTCTTC. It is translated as CASSWPGNEQFF.

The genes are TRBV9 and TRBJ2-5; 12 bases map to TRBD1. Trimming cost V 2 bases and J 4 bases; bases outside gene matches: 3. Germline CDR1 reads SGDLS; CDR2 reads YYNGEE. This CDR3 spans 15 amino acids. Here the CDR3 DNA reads TGTGCCAGCAGCGTGGGGGACAGGGGGCGAGAGACCCAGTACTTC. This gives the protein CASSVGDRGRETQYF. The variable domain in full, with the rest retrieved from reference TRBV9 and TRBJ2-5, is DSGVTQTPKHLITATGQRVTLRCSPRSGDLSVYWYQQSLDQGLQFLIQYYNGEERAKGNILERFSAQQFPDLHSELNLSSLELGDSALYFCASSVGDRGRETQYFGPGTRLLVL.

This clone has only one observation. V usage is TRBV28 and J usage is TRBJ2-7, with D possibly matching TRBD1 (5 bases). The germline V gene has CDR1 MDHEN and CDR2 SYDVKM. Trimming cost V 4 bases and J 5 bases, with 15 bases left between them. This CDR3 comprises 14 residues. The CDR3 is CASSYGQGRNEQYF. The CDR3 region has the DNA TGTGCCAGCAGTTATGGTCAGGGTAGAAACGAGCAGTACTTC.

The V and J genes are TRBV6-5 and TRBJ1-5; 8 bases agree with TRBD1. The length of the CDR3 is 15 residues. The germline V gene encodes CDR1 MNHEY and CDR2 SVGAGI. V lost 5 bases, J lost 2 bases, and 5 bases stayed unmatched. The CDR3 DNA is TGTGCCAGCAGTCAGGACAGGGCCGGCAATCAGCCCCAGCATTTT. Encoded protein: CASSQDRAGNQPQHF.

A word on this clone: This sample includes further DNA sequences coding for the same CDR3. CDR3 DNA sequence: TGTGCCAGCAGCTTAACGGGGGACTATGGCTACACCTTC. Translation: CASSLTGDYGYTF. The chain joins TRBV7-9 to TRBJ1-2; maybe TRBD1 (5 bases). From germline, CDR1 is SEHNR and CDR2 FQNEAQ (reference sequence). CDR3 length: 13 residues. V lost 2 bases, J lost 3 bases, and 7 bases lay in between. The variable domain in full, with the rest retrieved from reference TRBV7-9 and TRBJ1-2, is DTGVSQNPRHKITKRGQNVTFRCDPISEHNRLYWYRQTLGQGPEFLTYFQNEAQLEKSRLLSDRFSAERPKGSFSTLEIQRTEQGDSAMYLCASSLTGDYGYTFGSGTRLTVV.

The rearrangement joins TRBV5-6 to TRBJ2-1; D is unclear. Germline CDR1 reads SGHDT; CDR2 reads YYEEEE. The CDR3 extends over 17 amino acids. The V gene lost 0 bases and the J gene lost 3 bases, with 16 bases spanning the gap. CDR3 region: CASSLAGAVELYNEQFF. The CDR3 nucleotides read TGTGCCAGCAGCTTGGCCGGCGCGGTTGAACTCTACAATGAGCAGTTCTTC.

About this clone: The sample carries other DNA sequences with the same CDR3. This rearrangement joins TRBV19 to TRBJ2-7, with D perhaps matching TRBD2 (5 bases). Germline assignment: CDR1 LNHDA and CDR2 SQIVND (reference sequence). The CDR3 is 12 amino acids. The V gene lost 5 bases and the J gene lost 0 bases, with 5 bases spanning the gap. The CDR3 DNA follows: TGTGCCAGTAGTGGACTCTCCTACGAGCAGTACTTC. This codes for CASSGLSYEQYF.

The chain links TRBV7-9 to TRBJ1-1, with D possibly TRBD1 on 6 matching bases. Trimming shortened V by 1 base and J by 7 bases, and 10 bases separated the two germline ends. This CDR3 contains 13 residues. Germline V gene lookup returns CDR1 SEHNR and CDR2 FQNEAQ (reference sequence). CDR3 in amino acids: CASSLDRAGEAFF. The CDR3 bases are TGTGCCAGCAGCTTAGACAGGGCAGGTGAAGCTTTCTTT.

DNA for the CDR3: TGTGCCAGCAGAGTACTAGGGCTCGGGTCCTACGAGCAGTACTTC. Its protein product is CASRVLGLGSYEQYF. The chain has TRBV6-5 and TRBJ2-7, with D possibly TRBD2 on 5 matching bases. Germline values: CDR1 MNHEY, CDR2 SVGAGI. The CDR3 runs 15 residues. Trimming removed 6 bases at V and 1 base at J, with 16 bases between.

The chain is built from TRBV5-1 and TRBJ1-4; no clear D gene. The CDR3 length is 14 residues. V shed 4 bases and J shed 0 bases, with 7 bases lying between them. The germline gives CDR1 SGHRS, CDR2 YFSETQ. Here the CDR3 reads CASSLISTNEKLFF. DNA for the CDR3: TGCGCCAGCAGCCTTATATCAACTAATGAAAAACTGTTTTTT.

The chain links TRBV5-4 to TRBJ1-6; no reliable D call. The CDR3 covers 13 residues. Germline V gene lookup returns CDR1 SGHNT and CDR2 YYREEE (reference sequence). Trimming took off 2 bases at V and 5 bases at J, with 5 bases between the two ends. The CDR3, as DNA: TGTGCCAGCAGCTTACAGAATAATTCACCCCTCCACTTT. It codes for CASSLQNNSPLHF.

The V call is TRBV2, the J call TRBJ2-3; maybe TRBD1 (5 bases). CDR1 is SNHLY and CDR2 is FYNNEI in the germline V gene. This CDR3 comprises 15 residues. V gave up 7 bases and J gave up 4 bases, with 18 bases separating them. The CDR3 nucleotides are TGTGCCAGCACAAGTGCTCCGCAAGGGGCAGATACGCAGTATTTT. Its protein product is CASTSAPQGADTQYF.

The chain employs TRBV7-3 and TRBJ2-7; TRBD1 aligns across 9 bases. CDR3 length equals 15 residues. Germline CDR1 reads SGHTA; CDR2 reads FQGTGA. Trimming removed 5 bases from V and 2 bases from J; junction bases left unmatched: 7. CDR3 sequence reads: CASSPAGTGPYEQYF. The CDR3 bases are TGTGCCAGCAGCCCCGCGGGGACAGGGCCCTACGAGCAGTACTTC.

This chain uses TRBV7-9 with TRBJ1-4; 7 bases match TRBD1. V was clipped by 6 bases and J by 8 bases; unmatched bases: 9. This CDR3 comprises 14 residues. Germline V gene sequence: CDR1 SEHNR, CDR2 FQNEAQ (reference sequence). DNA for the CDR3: TGTGCCAGCAGAAGACAGGGAGTATCGGAAAAACTGTTTTTT. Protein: CASRRQGVSEKLFF.

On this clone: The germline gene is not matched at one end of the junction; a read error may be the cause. The CDR3 protein is CASSLGGTGNAKLFF. Here the CDR3 DNA reads TGTGCCAGCAGCTTAGGCGGGACAGGGAATGCAAAACTGTTTTTT. The J gene is TRBJ1-4, the V gene TRBV7-9, with 9 bases that match TRBD1. Germline V CDR1 and CDR2: SEHNR, FQNEAQ (reference sequence). CDR3 length: 15 residues.

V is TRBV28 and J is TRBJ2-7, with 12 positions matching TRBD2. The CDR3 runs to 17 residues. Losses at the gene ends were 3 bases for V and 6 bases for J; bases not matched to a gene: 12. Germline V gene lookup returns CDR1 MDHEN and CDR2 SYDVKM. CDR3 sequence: CASSLDFLAGGFTEQYF. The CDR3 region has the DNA TGTGCCAGCAGTTTGGACTTTCTAGCGGGAGGGTTTACCGAGCAGTACTTC.

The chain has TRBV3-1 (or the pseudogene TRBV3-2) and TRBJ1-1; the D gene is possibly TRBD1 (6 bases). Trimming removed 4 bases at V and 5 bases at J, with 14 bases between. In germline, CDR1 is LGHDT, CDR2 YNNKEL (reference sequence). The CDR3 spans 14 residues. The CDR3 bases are TGTGCCAGCAGCCCGCAGGGGCGTTGGACTGAAGCTTTCTTT. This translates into CASSPQGRWTEAFF.

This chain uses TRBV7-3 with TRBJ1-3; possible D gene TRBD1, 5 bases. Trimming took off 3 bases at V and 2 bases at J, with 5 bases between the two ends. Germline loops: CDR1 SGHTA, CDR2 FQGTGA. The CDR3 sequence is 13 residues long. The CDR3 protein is CASSLDTGNTIYF. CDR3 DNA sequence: TGTGCCAGCAGCTTGGACACTGGAAACACCATATATTTT.

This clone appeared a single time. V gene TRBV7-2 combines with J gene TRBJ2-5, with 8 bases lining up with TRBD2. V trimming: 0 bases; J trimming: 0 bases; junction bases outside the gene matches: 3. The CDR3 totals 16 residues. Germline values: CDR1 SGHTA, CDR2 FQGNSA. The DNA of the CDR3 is TGTGCCAGCAGCTTAGCTAGCGGGGCGTACCAAGAGACCCAGTACTTC. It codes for CASSLASGAYQETQYF.

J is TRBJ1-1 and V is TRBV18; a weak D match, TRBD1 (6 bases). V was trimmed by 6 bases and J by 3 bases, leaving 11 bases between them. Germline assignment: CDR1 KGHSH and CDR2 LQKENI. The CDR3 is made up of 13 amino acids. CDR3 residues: CASSPGADTEAFF. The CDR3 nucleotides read TGTGCCAGCTCCCCAGGGGCTGACACTGAAGCTTTCTTT.

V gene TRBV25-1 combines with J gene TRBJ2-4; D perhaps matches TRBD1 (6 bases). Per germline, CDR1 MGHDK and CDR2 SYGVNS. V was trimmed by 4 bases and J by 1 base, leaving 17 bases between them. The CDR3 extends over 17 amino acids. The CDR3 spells CASSAGTSLGAKNIQYF. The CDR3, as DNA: TGTGCCAGCAGTGCCGGGACAAGTCTCGGGGCCAAAAACATTCAGTACTTC.

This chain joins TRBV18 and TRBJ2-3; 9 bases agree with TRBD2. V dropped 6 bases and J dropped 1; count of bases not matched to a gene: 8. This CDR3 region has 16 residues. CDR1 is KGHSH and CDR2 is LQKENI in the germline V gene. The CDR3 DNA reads TGTGCCAGCTCCGTCCGGCGGGGGGGCCGCACAGATACGCAGTATTTT. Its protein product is CASSVRRGGRTDTQYF.

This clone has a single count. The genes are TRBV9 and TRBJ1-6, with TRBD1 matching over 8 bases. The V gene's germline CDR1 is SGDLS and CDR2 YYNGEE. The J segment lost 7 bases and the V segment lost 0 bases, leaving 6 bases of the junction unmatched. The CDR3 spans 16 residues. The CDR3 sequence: CASSVELDRGNSPLHF. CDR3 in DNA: TGTGCCAGCAGCGTAGAGTTAGACAGGGGCAATTCACCCCTCCACTTT.

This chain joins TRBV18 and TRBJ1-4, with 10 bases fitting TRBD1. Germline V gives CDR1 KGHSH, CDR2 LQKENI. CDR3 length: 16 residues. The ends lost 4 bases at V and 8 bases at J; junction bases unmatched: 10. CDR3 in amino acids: CASSQEPPGQGEKLFF. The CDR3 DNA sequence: TGTGCCAGCTCACAAGAACCTCCGGGACAGGGGGAAAAACTGTTTTTT.

CDR3 protein: CASSLGQGSAYEQYF. The DNA for the CDR3 is TGTGCCAGCTCACTCGGACAGGGTAGTGCCTACGAGCAGTACTTC. The chain combines TRBV18 with TRBJ2-7, with 8 nucleotides matching TRBD1. There are 15 residues in the CDR3. Germline CDR1 KGHSH, CDR2 LQKENI. V lost 4 bases, J lost 2 bases, and 7 bases stayed unmatched. The full variable domain, with the rest looked up from reference TRBV18 and TRBJ2-7, is NAGVMQNPRHLVRRRGQEARLRCSPMKGHSHVYWYRQLPEEGLKFMVYLQKENIIDESGMPKERFSAEFPKEGPSILRIQQVVRGDSAAYFCASSLGQGSAYEQYFGPGTRLTVT.

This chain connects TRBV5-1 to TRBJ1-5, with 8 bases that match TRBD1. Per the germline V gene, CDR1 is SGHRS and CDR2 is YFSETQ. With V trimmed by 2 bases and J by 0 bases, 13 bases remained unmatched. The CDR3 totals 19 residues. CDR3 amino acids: CASSFLSRGQESSNQPQHF. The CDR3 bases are TGCGCCAGCAGCTTCCTCTCCCGGGGACAGGAGAGTAGCAATCAGCCCCAGCATTTT.